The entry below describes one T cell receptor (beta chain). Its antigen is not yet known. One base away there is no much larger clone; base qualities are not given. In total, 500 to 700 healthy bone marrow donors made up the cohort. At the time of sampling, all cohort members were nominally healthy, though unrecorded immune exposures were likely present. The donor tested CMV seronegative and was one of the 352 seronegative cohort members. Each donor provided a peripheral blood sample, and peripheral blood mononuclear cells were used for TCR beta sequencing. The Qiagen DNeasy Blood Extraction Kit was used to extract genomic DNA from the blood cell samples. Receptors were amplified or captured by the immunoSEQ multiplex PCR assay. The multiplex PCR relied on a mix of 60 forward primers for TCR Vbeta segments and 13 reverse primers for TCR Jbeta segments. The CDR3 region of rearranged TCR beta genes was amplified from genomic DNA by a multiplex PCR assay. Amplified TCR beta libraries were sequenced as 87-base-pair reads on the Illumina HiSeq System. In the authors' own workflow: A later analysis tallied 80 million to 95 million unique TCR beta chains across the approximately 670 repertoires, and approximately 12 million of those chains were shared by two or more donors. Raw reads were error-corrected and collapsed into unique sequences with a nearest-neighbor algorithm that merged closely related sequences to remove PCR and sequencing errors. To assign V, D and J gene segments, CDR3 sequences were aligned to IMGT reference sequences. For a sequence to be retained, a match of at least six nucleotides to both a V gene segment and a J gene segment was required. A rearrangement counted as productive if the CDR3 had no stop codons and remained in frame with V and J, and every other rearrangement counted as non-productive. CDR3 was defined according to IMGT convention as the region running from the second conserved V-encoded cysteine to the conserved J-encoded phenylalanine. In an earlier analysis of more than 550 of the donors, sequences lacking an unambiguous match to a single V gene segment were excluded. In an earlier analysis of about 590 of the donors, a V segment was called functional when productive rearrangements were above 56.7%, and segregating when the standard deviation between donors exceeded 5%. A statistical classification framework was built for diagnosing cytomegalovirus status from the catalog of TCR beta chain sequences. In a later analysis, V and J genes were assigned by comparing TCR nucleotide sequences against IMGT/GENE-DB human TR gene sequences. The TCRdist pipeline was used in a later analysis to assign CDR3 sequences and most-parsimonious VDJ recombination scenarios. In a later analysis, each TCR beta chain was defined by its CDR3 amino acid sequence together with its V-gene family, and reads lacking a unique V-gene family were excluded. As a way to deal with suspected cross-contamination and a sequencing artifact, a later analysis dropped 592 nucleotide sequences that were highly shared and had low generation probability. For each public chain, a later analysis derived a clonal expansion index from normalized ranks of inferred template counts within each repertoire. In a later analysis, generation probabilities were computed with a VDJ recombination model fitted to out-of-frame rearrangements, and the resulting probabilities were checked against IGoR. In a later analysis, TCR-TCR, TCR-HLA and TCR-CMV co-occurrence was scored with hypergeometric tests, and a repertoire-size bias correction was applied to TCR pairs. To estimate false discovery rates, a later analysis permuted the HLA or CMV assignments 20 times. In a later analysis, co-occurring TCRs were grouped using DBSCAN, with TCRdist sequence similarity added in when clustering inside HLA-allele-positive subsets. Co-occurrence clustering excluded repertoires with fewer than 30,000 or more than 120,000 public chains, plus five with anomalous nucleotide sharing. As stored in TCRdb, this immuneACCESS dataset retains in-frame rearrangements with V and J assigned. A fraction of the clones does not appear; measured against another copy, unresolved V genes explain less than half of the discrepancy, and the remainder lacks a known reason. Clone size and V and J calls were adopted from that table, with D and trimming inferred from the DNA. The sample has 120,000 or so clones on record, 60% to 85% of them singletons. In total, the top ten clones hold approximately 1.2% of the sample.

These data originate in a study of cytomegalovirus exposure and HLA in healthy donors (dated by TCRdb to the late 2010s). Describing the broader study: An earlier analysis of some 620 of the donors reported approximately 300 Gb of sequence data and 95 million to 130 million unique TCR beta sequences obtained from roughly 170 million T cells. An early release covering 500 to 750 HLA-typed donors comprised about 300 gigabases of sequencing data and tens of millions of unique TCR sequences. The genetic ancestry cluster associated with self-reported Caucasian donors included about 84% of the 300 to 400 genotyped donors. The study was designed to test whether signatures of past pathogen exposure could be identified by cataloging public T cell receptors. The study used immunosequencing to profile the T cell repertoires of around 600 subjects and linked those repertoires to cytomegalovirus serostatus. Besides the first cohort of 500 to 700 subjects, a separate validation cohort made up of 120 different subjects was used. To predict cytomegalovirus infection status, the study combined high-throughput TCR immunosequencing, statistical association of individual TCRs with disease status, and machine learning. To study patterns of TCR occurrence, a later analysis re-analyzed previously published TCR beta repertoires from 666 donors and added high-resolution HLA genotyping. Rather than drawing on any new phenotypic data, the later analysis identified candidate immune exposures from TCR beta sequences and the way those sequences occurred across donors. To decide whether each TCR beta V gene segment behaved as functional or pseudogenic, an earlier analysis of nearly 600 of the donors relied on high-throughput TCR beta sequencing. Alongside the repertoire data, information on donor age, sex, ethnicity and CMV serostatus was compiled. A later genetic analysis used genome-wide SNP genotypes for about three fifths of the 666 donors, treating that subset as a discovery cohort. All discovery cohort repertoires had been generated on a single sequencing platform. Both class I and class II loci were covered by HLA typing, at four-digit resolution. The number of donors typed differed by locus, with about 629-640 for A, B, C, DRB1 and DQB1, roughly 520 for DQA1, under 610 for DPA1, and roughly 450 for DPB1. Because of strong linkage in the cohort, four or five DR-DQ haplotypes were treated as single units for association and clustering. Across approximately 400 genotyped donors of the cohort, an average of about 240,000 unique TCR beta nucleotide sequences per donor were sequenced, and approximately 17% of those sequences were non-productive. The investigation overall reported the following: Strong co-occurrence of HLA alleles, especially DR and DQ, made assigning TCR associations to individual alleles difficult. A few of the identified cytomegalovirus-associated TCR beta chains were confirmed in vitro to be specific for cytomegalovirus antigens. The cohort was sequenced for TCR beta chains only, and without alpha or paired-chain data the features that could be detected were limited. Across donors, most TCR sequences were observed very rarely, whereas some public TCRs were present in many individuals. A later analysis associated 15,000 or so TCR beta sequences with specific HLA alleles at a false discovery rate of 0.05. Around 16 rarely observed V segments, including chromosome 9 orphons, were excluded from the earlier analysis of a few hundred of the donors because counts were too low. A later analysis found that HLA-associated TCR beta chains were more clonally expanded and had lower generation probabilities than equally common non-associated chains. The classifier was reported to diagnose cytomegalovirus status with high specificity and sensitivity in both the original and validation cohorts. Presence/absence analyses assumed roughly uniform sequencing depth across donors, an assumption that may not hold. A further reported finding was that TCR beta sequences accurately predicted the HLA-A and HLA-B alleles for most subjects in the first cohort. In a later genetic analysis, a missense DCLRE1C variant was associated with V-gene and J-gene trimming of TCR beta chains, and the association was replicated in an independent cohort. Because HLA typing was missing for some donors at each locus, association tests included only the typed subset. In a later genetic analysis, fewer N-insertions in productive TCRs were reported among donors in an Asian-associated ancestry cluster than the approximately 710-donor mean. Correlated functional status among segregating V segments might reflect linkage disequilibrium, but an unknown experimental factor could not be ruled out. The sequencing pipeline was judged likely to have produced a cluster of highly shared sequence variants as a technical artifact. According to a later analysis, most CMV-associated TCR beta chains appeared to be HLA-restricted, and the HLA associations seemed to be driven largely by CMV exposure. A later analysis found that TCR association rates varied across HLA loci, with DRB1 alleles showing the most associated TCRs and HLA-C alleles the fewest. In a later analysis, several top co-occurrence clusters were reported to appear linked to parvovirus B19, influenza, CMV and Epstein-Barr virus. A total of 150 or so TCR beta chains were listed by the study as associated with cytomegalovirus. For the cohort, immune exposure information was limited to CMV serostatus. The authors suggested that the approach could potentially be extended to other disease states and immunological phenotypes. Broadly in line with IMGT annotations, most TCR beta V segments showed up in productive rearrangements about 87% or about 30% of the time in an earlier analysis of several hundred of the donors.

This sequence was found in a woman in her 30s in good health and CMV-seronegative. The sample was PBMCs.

The CDR3: CASSHPGTPTNEKLFF. The DNA sequence reads TGCGCCAGCAGTCATCCGGGGACACCTACTAATGAAAAACTGTTTTTT. The chain links TRBV23-1 with TRBJ1-4, and possibly TRBD1, on 6 matching bases. TRBV23-1 is treated as an ORF (open reading frame) with a function not yet certain. V is shortened by 3 bases, J by 2 bases, and the region joining them spans 13 bases. Including cysteine and phenylalanine, the CDR3 has 16 amino acids. Just the 48-base CDR3 DNA is kept, in frame starting at base 1.